A selection of T cell receptor beta chains follows, all from one sample in a study of blood T cell repertoires in COVID-19. The table came from immunoSEQ multiplex PCR; TCRdb's copy has only in-frame clones and leaves some out. The data show roughly 340,000 clones, 80% to 90% seen once. Specimen: peripheral blood. The receptors were gathered from a woman aged 45-65 years with COVID-19, enrolled during active disease. CDR3s include the opening cysteine and the closing phenylalanine or tryptophan. Fields, in order: D gene, V gene, J gene, clone size, CDR3 protein, CDR3 DNA. D genes are given only for firm matches. Expanded clones are given a class, and other clones once, few, many or no size at all.

>TRBD1|TRBV5-1|TRBJ1-1|once
CASSSPDRGDTEAFF
TGCGCCAGCAGCTCCCCGGACAGGGGGGACACTGAAGCTTTCTTT
>NA|TRBV19|TRBJ1-1|once
CASSMGGWTEAFF
TGTGCCAGTAGTATGGGGGGTTGGACTGAAGCTTTCTTT
>NA|TRBV9|TRBJ1-2|NA
CASSVSSVYGYTF
TGTGCCAGCAGCGTAAGTTCAGTCTATGGCTACACCTTC
>NA|TRBV11-2|TRBJ1-5|NA
CASSRAPGTYQPQHF
TGTGCCAGCAGCCGAGCTCCGGGAACATATCAGCCCCAGCATTTT
>NA|TRBV15|TRBJ1-1|once
CATSRDYGAGGTEAFF
TGTGCCACCAGCAGAGACTACGGGGCCGGGGGCACTGAAGCTTTCTTT
>NA|TRBV2|TRBJ2-5|NA
CASSEAIPDSEEETQYF
TGTGCCAGCAGTGAAGCCATTCCGGACAGTGAAGAAGAGACCCAGTACTTC
>NA|TRBV6-1|TRBJ1-5|NA
CASSDQQGLRQPQHF
TGTGCCAGCAGTGACCAACAGGGCCTTCGGCAGCCCCAGCATTTT
>TRBD2|TRBV3-1/TRBV3-2|TRBJ2-1|NA
CASSYGLAGGVEQFF
TGTGCCAGCAGCTATGGACTAGCGGGAGGCGTCGAGCAGTTCTTC
>NA|TRBV30|TRBJ2-5|NA
CAWTQWGGAQETQYF
TGTGCCTGGACCCAGTGGGGGGGGGCCCAAGAGACCCAGTACTTC
>TRBD2|TRBV2|TRBJ2-5|NA
CASSYSSGSTETQYF
TGTGCCAGCAGCTATTCTAGCGGGAGCACGGAGACCCAGTACTTC
>TRBD1|TRBV7-2|TRBJ1-1|NA
CASSLALGMQGARTEAFF
TGTGCCAGCAGCTTAGCGCTGGGGATGCAGGGGGCGCGGACTGAAGCTTTCTTT
>NA|TRBV7-2|TRBJ2-5|NA
CASSLGWGDSKETQYF
TGTGCCAGCAGCTTAGGATGGGGCGACTCAAAAGAGACCCAGTACTTC
>NA|TRBV5-8|TRBJ2-1|once
CASSLYNEQFF
TGTGCCAGCAGCTTATATAATGAGCAGTTCTTC
>NA|TRBV9|TRBJ1-1|NA
CASSQGTTEAFF
TGTGCCAGCAGCCAGGGGACCACTGAAGCTTTCTTT
>NA|TRBV30|TRBJ1-2|NA
CAWSPLRATGGYTF
TGTGCCTGGAGTCCCCTTCGGGCCACGGGGGGCTACACCTTC
>TRBD1|TRBV5-4|TRBJ1-2|NA
CASSLGTGGVGYTF
TGTGCCAGCAGCTTAGGGACAGGGGGAGTTGGCTACACCTTC
>TRBD1|TRBV7-2|TRBJ2-7|NA
CASSRTSGTGSYEQYF
TGTGCCAGCAGCCGCACGTCCGGGACAGGGAGCTACGAGCAGTACTTC
>NA|TRBV7-9|TRBJ2-1|NA
CASSSLLAELPHNEQFF
TGTGCCAGCAGCTCCCTCTTAGCGGAACTACCACACAATGAGCAGTTCTTC